The following is a TCR beta chain sequence with its context. The antigen is undetermined. Sequence data for DNA of cultured CD4+ T cells were generated by the Oncomine TCR Beta short-read assay. TCRdb re-called the PCR reads with MiXCR, one entry per CDR3 protein. The sample has around 21,000 distinct CDR3 sequences, around 50% seen once. As for treatment: approximately nine-day PBMC culture with coronavirus spike peptide pools or control peptides (ViraFEST assay). Before TCRs were sequenced, ViraFEST expanded antigen-specific T cells with peptide pools. This sample was taken from a study of vaccination and CD4 T cells after COVID-19. V was trimmed by 8 bases and J by 0 bases, leaving 10 bases between them. This CDR3 comprises 13 residues. Germline V gene sequence: CDR1 SEHNR, CDR2 FQNEAQ (reference sequence).

The chain has TRBV7-9 and TRBJ1-2; D is undetermined. The sequenced sample consisted of CD4+ T cells from blood, cultured in vitro. This sequence was found in a human donor who had recovered from COVID-19. Written as DNA, the CDR3 is TGTGCCAGCGAGGACGGCACTAACTATGGCTACACCTTC. Translation: CASEDGTNYGYTF.